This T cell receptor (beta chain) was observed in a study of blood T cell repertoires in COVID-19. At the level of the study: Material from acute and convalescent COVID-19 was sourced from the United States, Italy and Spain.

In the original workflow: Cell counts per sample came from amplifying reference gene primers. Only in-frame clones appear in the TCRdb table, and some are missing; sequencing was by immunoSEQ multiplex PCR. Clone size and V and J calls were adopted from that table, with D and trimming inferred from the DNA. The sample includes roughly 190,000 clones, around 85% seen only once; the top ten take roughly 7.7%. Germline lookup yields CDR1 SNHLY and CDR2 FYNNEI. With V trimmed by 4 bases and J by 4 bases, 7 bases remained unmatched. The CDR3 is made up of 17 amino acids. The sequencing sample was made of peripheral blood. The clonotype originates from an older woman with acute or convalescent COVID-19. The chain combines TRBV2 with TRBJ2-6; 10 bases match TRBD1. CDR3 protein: CASSGRDRGRGANVLTF. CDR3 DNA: TGTGCCAGCAGTGGGCGGGACAGGGGACGGGGGGCCAACGTCCTGACTTTC. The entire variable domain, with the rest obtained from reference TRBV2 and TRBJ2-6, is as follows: EPEVTQTPSHQVTQMGQEVILRCVPISNHLYFYWYRQILGQKVEFLVSFYNNEISEKSEIFDDQFSVERPDGSNFTLKIRSTKLEDSAMYFCASSGRDRGRGANVLTFGAGSRLTVL.